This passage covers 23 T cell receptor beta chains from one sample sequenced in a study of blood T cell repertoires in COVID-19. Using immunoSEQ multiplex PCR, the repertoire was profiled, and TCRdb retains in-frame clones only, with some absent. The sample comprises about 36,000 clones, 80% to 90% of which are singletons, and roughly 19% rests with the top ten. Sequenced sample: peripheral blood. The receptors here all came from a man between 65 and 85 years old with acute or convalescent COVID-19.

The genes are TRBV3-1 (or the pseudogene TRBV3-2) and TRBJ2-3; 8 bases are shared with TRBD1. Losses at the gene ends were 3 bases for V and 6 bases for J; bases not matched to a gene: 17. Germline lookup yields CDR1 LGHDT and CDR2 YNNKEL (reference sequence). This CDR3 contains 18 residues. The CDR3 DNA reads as TGTGCCAGCAGCCAGCTAAGGACAGGGCTGGCGTTCGTGGATACGCAGTATTTT. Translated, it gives CASSQLRTGLAFVDTQYF.

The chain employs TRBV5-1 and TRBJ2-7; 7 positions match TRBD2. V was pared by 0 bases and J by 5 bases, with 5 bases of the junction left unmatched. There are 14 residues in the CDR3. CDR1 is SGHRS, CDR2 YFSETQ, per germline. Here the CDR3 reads CASSLEGGSNEQYF. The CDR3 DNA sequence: TGCGCCAGCAGCTTGGAGGGCGGGAGCAACGAGCAGTACTTC.

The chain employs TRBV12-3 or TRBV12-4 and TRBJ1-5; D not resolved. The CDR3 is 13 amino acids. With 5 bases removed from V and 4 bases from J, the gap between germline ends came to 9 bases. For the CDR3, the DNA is TGTGCCAGCAGTATAACTTTAAATCAGCCCCAGCATTTT. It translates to CASSITLNQPQHF.

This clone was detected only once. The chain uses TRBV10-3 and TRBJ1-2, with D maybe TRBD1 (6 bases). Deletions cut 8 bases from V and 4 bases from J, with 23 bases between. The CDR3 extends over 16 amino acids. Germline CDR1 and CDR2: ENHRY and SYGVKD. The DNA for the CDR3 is TGTGCCATCTCGGGGGGCAGGGAAGGTAATGGCTATGGCTACACCTTC. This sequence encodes CAISGGREGNGYGYTF.

As DNA, the CDR3 is TGTGCCAGCAGCTTAGAGATGGGAGCTGGGGCCAACGTCCTGACTTTC. Translation gives CASSLEMGAGANVLTF. The gene calls are TRBV7-6 and TRBJ2-6, with a possible D match to TRBD2 (5 bases). The V end was cut by 1 base, the J end by 2 bases, with 9 bases between. The germline CDR1 and CDR2 sequences are SGHVS and FNYEAQ. CDR3 length equals 16 residues.

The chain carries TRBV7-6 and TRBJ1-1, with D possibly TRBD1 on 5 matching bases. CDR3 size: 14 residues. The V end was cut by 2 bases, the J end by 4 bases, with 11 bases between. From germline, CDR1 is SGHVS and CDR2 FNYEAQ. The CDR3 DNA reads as TGTGCCAGCAGCTTACAGGGCTCTCCCACTGAAGCTTTCTTT. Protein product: CASSLQGSPTEAFF.

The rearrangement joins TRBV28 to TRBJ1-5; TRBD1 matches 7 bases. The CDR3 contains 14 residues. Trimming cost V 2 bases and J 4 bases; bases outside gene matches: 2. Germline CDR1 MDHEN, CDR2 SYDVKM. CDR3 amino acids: CASSLGQVNQPQHF. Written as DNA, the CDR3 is TGTGCCAGCAGTTTAGGACAGGTGAATCAGCCCCAGCATTTT. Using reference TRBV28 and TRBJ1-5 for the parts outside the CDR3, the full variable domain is DVKVTQSSRYLVKRTGEKVFLECVQDMDHENMFWYRQDPGLGLRLIYFSYDVKMKEKGDIPEGYSVSREKKERFSLILESASTNQTSMYLCASSLGQVNQPQHFGDGTRLSIL.

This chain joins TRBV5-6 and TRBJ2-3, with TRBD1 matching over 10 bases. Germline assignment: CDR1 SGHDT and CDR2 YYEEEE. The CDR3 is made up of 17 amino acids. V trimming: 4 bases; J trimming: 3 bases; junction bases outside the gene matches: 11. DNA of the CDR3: TGTGCCAGCAGCGTGCAGACCGGGACAGGGGCTACAGATACGCAGTATTTT. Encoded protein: CASSVQTGTGATDTQYF.

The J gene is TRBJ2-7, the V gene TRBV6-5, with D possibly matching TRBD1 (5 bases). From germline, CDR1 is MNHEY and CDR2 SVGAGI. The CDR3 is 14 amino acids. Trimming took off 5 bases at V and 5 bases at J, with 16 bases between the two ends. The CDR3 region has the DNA TGTGCCAGCAGTACCTCCAGGTTGGGGCACGAGCAGTACTTC. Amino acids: CASSTSRLGHEQYF.

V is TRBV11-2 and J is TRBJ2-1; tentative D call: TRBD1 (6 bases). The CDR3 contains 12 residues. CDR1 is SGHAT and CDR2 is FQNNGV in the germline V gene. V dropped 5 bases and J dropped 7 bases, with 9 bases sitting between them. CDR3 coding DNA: TGTGCCAGCAGCCCAACAGGGAATGAGCAGTTCTTC. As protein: CASSPTGNEQFF.

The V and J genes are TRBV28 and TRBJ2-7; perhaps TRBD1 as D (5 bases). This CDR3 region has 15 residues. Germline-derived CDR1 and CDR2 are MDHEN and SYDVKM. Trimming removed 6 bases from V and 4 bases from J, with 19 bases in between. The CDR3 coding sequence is TGTGCCAGCAGCACCCCAGGGTTCACCTTTTACGAGCAGTACTTC. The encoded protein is CASSTPGFTFYEQYF.

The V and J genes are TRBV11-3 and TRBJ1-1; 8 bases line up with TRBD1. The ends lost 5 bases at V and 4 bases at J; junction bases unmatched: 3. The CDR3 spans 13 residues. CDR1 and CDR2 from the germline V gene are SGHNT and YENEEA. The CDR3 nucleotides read TGTGCCAGCAGCCTTACAGGGGGCACTGAAGCTTTCTTT. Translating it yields CASSLTGGTEAFF.

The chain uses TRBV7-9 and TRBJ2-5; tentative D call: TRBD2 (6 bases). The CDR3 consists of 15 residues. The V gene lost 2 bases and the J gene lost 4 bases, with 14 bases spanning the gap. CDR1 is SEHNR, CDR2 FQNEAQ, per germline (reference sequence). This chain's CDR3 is CASSLTAGSGETQYF. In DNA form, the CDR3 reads TGTGCCAGCAGCTTAACGGCGGGATCAGGAGAGACCCAGTACTTC.

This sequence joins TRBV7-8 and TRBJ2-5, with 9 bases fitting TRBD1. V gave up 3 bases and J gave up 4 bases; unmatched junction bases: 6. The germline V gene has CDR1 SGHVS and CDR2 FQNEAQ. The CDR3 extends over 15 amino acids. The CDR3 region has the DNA TGTGCCAGCAGCTTGGACAGGGGTCGGAGAGAGACCCAGTACTTC. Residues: CASSLDRGRRETQYF.

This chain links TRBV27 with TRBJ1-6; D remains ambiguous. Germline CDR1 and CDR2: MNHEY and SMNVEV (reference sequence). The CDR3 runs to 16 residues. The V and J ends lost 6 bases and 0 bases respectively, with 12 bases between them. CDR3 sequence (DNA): TGTGCCAGCAGCGGAGGGTCGAGCTCCTATAATTCACCCCTCCACTTT. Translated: CASSGGSSSYNSPLHF.

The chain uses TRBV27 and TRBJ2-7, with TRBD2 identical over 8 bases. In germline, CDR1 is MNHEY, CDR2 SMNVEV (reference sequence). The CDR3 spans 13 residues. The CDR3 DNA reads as TGTGCTACACTCGGGGGGGCGAACTACGAGCAGTACTTC. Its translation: CATLGGANYEQYF.

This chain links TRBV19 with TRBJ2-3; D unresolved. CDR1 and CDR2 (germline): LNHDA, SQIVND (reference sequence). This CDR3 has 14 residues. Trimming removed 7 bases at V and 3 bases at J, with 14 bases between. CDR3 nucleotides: TGTGCCAGTAAACCGGGTTTATCTACAGATACGCAGTATTTT. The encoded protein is CASKPGLSTDTQYF.

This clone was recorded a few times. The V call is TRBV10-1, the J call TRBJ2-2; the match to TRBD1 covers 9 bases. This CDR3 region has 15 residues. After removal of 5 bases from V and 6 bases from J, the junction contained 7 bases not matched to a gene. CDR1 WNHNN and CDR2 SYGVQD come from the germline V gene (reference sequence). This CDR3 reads CASSPGTGSSGELFF. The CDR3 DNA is TGCGCCAGCAGTCCCGGGACAGGGTCATCCGGGGAGCTGTTTTTT.

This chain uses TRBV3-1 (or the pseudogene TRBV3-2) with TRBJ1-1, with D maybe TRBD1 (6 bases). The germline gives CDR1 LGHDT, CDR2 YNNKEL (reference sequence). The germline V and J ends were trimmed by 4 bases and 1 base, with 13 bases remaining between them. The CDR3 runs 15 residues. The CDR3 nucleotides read TGTGCCAGCAGCCGAGCAGGGGCACGGAACACTGAAGCTTTCTTT. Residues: CASSRAGARNTEAFF.

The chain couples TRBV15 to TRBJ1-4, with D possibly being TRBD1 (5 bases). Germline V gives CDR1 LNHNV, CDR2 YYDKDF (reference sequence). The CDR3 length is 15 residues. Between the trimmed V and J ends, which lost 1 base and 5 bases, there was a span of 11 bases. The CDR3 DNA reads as TGTGCCACCAGCAGAGGGGGCCGTGAGAATGAAAAACTGTTTTTT. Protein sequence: CATSRGGRENEKLFF.

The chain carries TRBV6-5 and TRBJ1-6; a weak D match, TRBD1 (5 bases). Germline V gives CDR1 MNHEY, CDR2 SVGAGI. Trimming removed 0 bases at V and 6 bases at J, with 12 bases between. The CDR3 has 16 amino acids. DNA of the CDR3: TGTGCCAGCAGTTACTCGACAACGGGGGGTAATTCACCCCTCCACTTT. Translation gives CASSYSTTGGNSPLHF.

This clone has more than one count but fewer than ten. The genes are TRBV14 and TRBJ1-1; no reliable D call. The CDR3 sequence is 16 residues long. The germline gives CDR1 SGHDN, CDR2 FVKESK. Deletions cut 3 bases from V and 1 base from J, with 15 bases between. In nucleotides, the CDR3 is TGTGCCAGCAGCCACCTTACTAGGGTACCGAACACTGAAGCTTTCTTT. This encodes CASSHLTRVPNTEAFF. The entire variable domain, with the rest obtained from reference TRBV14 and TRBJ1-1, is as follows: EAGVTQFPSHSVIEKGQTVTLRCDPISGHDNLYWYRRVMGKEIKFLLHFVKESKQDESGMPNNRFLAERTGGTYSTLKVQPAELEDSGVYFCASSHLTRVPNTEAFFGQGTRLTVV.

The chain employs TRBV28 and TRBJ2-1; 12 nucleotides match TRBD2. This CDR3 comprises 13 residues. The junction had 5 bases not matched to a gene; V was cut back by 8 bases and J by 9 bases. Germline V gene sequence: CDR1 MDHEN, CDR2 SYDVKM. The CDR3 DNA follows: TGTGCCAGCGAGACTAGCGGGAGACGTGAGCAGTTCTTC. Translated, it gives CASETSGRREQFF. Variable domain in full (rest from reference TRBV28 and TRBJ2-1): DVKVTQSSRYLVKRTGEKVFLECVQDMDHENMFWYRQDPGLGLRLIYFSYDVKMKEKGDIPEGYSVSREKKERFSLILESASTNQTSMYLCASETSGRREQFFGPGTRLTVL.